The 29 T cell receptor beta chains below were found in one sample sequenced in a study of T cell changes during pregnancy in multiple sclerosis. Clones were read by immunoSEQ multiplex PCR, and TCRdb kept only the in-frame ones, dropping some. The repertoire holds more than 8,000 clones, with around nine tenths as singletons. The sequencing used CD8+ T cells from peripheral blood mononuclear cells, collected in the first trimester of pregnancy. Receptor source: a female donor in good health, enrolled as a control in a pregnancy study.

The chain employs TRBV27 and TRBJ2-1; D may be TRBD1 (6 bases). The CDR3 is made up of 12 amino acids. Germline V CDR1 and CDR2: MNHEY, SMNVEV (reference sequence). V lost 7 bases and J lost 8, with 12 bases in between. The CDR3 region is CASNHGGDEQFF. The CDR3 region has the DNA TGTGCCAGCAACCATGGGGGCGATGAGCAGTTCTTC.

For the CDR3, the DNA is TGTGCCAGCAGTGAAGCTGCGGGGGGACCTGAGACCCAGTACTTC. Translating it yields CASSEAAGGPETQYF. This chain connects TRBV2 to TRBJ2-5, with TRBD2 matching over 8 bases. V gave up 0 bases and J gave up 5 bases; unmatched junction bases: 5. CDR3 length: 15 amino acids. The germline V gene encodes CDR1 SNHLY and CDR2 FYNNEI.

CDR3 residues: CASSAQGAGYNEQFF. CDR3 sequence (DNA): TGTGCCAGCAGTGCCCAGGGGGCGGGCTACAATGAGCAGTTCTTC. The chain has TRBV2 and TRBJ2-1, with 8 bases matching TRBD1. Losses at the gene ends were 4 bases for V and 3 bases for J; bases not matched to a gene: 5. Germline assignment: CDR1 SNHLY and CDR2 FYNNEI. The CDR3 spans 15 residues.

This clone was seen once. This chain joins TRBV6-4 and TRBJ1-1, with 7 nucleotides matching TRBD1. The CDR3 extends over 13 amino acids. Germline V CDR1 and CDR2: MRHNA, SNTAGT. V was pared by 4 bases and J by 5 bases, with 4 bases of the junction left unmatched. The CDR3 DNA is TGTGCCAGCAGTGTCGGGACAGAGACTGAAGCTTTCTTT. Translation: CASSVGTETEAFF.

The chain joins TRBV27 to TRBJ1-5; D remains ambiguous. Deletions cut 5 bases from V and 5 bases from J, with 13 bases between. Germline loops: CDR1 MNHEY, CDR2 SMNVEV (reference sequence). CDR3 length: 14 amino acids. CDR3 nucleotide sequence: TGTGCCAGCAGTGCCAGAGGGTCCTATCAGCCCCAGCATTTT. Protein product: CASSARGSYQPQHF.

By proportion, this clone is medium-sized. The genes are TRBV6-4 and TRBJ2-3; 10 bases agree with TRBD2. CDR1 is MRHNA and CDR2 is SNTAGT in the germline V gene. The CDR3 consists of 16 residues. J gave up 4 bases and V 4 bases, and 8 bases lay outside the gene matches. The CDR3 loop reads CASSGESGRGPDTQYF. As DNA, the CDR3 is TGTGCCAGCAGTGGAGAAAGCGGGAGGGGACCAGATACGCAGTATTTT.

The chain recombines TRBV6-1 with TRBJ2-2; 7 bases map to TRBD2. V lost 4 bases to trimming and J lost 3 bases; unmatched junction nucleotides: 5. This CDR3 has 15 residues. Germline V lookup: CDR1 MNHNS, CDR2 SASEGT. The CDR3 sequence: CASSGPGRDTGELFF. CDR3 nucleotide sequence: TGTGCCAGCAGTGGCCCAGGGAGGGACACCGGGGAGCTGTTTTTT.

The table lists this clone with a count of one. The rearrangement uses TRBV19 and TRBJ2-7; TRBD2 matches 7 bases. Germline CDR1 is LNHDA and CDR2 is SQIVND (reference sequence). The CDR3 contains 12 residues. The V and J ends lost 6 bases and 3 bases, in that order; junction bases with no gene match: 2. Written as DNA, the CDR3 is TGTGCCAGTAGCCCGGGGGGCTACGAGCAGTACTTC. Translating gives CASSPGGYEQYF.

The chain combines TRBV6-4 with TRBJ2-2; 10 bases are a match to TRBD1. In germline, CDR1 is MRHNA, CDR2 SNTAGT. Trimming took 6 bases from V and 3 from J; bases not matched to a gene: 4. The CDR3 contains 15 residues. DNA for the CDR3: TGTGCCAGCAGCTCAGGACAGGGGGACACCGGGGAGCTGTTTTTT. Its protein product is CASSSGQGDTGELFF.

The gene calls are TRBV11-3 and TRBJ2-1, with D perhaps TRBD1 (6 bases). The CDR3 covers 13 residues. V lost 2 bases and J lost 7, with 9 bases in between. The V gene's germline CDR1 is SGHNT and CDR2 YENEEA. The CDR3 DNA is TGTGCCAGCAGCTTATCAAGGGGGAATGAGCAGTTCTTC. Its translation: CASSLSRGNEQFF.

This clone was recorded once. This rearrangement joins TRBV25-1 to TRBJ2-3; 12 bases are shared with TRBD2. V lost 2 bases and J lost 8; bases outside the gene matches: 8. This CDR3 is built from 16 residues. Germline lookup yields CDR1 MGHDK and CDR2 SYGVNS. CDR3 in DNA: TGTGCCAGCAGTGAAGAGAAGACTAGCGGGGGTGTTACGCAGTATTTT. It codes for CASSEEKTSGGVTQYF.

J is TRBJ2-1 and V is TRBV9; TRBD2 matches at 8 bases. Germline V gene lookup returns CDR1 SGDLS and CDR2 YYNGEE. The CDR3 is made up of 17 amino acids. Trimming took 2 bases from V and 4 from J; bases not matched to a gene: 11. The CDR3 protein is CASSVRLASSRYNEQFF. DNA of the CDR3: TGTGCCAGCAGCGTCCGACTAGCGTCAAGCAGGTACAATGAGCAGTTCTTC.

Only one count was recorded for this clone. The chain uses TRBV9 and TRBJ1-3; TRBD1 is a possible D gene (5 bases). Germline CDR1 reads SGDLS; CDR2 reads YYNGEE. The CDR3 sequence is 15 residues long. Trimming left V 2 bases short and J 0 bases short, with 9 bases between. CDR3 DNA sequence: TGTGCCAGCAGCGTGTGGGGGGGCTCTGGAAACACCATATATTTT. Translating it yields CASSVWGGSGNTIYF.

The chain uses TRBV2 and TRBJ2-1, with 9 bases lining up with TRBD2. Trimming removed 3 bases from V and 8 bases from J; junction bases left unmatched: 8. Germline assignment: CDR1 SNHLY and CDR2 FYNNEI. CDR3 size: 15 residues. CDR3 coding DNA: TGTGCCAGCAGTGAGGCTAGCGGGAAAATCGATGAGCAGTTCTTC. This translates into CASSEASGKIDEQFF. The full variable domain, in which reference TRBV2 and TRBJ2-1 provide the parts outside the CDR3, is EPEVTQTPSHQVTQMGQEVILRCVPISNHLYFYWYRQILGQKVEFLVSFYNNEISEKSEIFDDQFSVERPDGSNFTLKIRSTKLEDSAMYFCASSEASGKIDEQFFGPGTRLTVL.

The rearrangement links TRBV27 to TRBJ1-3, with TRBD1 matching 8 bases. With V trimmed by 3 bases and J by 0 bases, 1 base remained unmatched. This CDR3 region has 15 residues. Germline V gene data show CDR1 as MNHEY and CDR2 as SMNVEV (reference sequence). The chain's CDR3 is CASSLTGASGNTIYF. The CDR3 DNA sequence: TGTGCCAGCAGTTTGACAGGGGCCTCTGGAAACACCATATATTTT.

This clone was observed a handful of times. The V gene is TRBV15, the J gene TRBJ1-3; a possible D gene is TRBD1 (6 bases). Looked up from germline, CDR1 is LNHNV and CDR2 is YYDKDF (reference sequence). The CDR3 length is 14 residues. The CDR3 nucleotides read TGTGCGTCCCAGGGACACCAATCTGGAAACACCATATATTTT. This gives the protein CASQGHQSGNTIYF.

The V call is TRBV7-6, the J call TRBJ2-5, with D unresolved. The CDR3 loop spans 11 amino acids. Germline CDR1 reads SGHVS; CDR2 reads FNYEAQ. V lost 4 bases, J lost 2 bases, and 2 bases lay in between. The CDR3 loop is CASSSQETQYF. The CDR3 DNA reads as TGTGCCAGCAGCTCTCAAGAGACCCAGTACTTC. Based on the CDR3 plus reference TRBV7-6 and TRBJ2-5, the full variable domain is GAGVSQSPRYKVTKRGQDVALRCDPISGHVSLYWYRQALGQGPEFLTYFNYEAQQDKSGLPNDRFSAERPEGSISTLTIQRTEQRDSAMYRCASSSQETQYFGPGTRLLVL.

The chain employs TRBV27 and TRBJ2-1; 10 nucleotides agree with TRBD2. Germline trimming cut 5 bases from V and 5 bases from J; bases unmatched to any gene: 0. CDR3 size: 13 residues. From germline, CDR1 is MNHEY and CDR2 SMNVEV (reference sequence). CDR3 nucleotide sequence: TGTGCCAGCAGTGGACTAGCGGACAATGAGCAGTTCTTC. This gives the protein CASSGLADNEQFF.

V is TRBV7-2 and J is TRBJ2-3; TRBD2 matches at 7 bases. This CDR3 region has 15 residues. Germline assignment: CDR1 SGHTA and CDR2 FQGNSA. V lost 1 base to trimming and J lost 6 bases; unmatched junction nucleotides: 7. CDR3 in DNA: TGTGCCAGCAGCTTAGAGGCTAGCGGCTGGGATACGCAGTATTTT. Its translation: CASSLEASGWDTQYF.

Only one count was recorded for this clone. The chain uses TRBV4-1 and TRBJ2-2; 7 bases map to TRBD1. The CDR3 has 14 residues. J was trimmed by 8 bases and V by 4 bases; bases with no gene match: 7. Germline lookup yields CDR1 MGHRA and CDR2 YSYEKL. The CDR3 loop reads CASSLRQGTGELFF. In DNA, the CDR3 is TGCGCCAGCAGCCTTAGACAGGGAACAGGGGAGCTGTTTTTT.

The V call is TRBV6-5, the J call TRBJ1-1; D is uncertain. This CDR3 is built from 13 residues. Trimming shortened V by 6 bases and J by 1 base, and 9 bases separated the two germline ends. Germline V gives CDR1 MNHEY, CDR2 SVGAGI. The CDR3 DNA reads TGTGCCAGCAGGCTGGGAGGGAACACTGAAGCTTTCTTT. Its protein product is CASRLGGNTEAFF.

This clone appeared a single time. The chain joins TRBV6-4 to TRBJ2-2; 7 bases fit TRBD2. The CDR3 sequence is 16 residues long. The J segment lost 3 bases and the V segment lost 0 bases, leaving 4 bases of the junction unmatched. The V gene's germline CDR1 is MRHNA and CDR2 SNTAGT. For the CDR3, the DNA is TGTGCCAGCAGTGACTCGAGCGGGACTCACACCGGGGAGCTGTTTTTT. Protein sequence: CASSDSSGTHTGELFF.

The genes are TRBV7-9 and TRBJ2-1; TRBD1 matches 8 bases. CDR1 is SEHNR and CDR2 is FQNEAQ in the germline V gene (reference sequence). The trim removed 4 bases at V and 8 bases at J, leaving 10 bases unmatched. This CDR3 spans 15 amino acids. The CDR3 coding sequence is TGTGCCAGCAGCTCCCACGGACAGGGATGGGATGAGCAGTTCTTC. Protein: CASSSHGQGWDEQFF.

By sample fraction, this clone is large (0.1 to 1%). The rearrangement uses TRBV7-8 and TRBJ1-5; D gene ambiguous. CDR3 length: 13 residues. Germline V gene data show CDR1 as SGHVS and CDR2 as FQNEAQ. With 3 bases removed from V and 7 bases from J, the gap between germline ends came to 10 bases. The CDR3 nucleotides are TGTGCCAGCAGCTTCACGAGGGAACAGCCCCAGCATTTT. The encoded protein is CASSFTREQPQHF. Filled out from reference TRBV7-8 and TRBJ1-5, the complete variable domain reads GAGVSQSPRYKVAKRGQDVALRCDPISGHVSLFWYQQALGQGPEFLTYFQNEAQLDKSGLPSDRFFAERPEGSVSTLKIQRTQQEDSAVYLCASSFTREQPQHFGDGTRLSIL.

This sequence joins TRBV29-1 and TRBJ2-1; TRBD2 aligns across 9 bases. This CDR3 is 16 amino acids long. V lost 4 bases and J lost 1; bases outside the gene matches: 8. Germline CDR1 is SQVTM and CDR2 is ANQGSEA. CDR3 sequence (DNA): TGCAGCGTTGCCGATAGGACTAGCGATTCCTACAATGAGCAGTTCTTC. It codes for CSVADRTSDSYNEQFF.

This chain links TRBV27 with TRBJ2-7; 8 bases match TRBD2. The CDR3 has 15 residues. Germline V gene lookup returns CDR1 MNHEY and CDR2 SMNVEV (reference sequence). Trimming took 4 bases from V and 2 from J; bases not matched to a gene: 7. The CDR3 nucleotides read TGTGCCAGCAGTTACAGAGCGGGGGTAACCTACGAGCAGTACTTC. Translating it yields CASSYRAGVTYEQYF.

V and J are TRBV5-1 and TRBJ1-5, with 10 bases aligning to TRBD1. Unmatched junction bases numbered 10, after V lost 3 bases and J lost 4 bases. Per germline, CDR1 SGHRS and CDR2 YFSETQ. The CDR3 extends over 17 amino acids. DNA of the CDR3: TGCGCCAGCAGCTCTCCACCGGGACAGGGGACAAATCAGCCCCAGCATTTT. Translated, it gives CASSSPPGQGTNQPQHF.

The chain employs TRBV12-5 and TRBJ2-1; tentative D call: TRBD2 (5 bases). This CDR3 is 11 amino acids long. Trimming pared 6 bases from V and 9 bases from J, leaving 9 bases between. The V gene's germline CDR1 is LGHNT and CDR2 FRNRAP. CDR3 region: CASGHGGEQFF. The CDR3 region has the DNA TGTGCTAGTGGCCACGGAGGTGAGCAGTTCTTC.

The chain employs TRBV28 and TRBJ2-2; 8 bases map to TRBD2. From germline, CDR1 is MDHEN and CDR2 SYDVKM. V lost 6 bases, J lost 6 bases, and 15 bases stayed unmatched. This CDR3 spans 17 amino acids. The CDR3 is CASSYPGPPGGSGELFF. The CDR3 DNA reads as TGTGCCAGCAGCTATCCGGGGCCTCCGGGAGGGTCCGGGGAGCTGTTTTTT.